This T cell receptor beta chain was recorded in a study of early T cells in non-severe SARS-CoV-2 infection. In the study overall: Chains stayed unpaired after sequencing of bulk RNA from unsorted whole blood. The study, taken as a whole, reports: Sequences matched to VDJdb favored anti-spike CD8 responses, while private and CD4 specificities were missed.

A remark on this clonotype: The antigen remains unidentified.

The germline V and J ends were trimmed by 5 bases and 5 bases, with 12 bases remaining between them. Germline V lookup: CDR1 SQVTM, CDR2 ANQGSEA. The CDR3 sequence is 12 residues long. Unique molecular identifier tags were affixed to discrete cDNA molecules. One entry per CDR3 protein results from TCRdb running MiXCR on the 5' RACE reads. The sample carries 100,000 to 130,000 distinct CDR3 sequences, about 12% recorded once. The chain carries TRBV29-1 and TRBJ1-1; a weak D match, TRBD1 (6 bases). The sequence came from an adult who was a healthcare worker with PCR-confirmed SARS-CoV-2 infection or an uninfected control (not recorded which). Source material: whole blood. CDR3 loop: CSVRAGVTEAFF. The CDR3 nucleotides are TGCAGCGTTCGAGCAGGGGTGACTGAAGCTTTCTTT.